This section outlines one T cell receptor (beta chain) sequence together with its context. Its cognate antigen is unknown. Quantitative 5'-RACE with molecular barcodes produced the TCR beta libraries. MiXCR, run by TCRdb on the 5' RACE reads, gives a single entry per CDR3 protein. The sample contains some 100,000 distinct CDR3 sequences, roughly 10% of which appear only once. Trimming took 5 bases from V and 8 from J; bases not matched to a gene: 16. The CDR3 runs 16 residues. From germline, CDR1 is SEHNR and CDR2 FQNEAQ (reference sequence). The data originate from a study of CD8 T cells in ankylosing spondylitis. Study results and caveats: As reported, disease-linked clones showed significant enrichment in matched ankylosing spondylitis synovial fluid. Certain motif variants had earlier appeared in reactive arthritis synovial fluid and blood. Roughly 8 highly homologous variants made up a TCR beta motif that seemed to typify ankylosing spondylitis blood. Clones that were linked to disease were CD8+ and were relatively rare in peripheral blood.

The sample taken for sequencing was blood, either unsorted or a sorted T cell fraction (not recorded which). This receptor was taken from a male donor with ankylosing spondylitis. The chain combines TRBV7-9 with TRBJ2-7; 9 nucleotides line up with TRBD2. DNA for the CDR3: TGTGCCAGCAGCCCCCCCATGGTAGCGGGAGATCGGAAGCAGTACTTC. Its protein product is CASSPPMVAGDRKQYF.